The source of this T cell receptor beta chain is a study of T-cell reconstitution after alpha-beta-depleted transplantation in children. The ends were cut back, 6 bases at V and 4 bases at J, with 11 bases in the middle. There are 13 residues in the CDR3. Unique molecular identifiers featured in how the TCRbeta library was prepared. TCRdb passed the PCR reads through MiXCR, listing each CDR3 protein once. This table has under 250,000 distinct CDR3 sequences, roughly a quarter appearing once. Overall study findings and caveats: In some patients, recipient T cells and intrathymic progenitors surviving conditioning explained high day-60 diversity. When one year had passed after transplant, most T-cell counts and diversity came from newly produced T cells. Alpha-beta T cells about two months after transplant reportedly derived from several hundred expanded graft clones.

This clonotype has a handful of counts. Its antigen is still unknown. The source was PBMCs, mostly from graft donor cells, collected 360 days after TCRalphabeta/CD19-depleted stem cell transplant. This chain links TRBV12-3 or TRBV12-4 with TRBJ2-3; D ambiguous. The sequence derives from a female patient between 2 and 10 years old who had a stem cell transplant for congenital amegakaryocytic thrombocytopenia, so the T cells may come from the graft donor. The CDR3 DNA sequence: TGTGCCAGCAGCACGGCCCAAGCAGATACGCAGTATTTT. Translation: CASSTAQADTQYF.